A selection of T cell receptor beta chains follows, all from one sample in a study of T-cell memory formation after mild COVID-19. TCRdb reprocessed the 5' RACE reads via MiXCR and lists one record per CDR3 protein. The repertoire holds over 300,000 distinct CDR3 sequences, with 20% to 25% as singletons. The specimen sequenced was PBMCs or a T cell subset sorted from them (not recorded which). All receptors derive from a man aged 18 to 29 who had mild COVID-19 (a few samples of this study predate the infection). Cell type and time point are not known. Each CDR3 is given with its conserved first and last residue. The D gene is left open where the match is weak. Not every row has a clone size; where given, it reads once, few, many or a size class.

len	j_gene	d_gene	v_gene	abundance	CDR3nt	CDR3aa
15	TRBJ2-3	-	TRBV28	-	TGTGCCAGCAGTCCTTGGACGGCTCGCACAGATACGCAGTATTTT	CASSPWTARTDTQYF
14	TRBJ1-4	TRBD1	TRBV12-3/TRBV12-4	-	TGTGCCAGCAGTTTAAGACAGGGAGAAGAAAAACTGTTTTTT	CASSLRQGEEKLFF
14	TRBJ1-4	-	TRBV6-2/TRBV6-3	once	TGTGCCAGCAGCCTCCGGGCTTTTAATGAAAAACTGTTTTTT	CASSLRAFNEKLFF
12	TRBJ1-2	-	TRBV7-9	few	TGTGCCAGCAGCATAGAGGGTTATGGCTACACCTTC	CASSIEGYGYTF
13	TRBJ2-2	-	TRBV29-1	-	TGCAGCGTTGGGGTCGCGAACACCGGGGAGCTGTTTTTT	CSVGVANTGELFF
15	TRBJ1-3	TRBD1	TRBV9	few	TGTGCCAGCAGCGGTACAGGGGACTCTGGAAACACCATATATTTT	CASSGTGDSGNTIYF
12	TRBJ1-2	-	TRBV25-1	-	TGTGCCAGCAGTGTGGCTAACTATGGCTACACCTTC	CASSVANYGYTF
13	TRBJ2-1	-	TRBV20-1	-	TGCAGTGCTAGAGGAGCTAGAGCAAATGAGCAGTTCTTC	CSARGARANEQFF
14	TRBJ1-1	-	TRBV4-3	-	TGCGCCAGCAGCCAAGGAAGCAGGCAGACTGAAGCTTTCTTT	CASSQGSRQTEAFF
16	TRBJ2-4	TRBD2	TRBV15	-	TGTGCCACCAGCAGAGTGGGGGGAGCGGGGGGGAACATTCAGTACTTC	CATSRVGGAGGNIQYF
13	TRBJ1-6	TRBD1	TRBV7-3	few	TGTGCCAGCAGCTGGGACAGGGAGTCACCCCTCCACTTT	CASSWDRESPLHF
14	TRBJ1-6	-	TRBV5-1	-	TGCGCCAGCAGCTTGGTGCCCAAAGATTCACCCCTCCACTTT	CASSLVPKDSPLHF
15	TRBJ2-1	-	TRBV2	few	TGTGCCAGCAGTGAACTGGGCAGGGAGTACAATGAGCAGTTCTTC	CASSELGREYNEQFF
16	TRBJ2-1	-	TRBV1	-	TGCACCAGCAGCCACCTACTAGCGGGGGGGTACAATGAGCAGTTCTTC	CTSSHLLAGGYNEQFF
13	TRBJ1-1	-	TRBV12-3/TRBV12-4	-	TGTGCCAGCAGTTTAAAGGAGACCAGCGGAGCTTTCTTT	CASSLKETSGAFF
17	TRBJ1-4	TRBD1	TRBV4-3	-	TGCGCCAGCAGCCAAGCTTGGACAGGGGGAGCTAATGAAAAACTGTTTTTT	CASSQAWTGGANEKLFF
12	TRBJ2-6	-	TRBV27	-	TGTGCCAGGGGGGGAGGGGCCAACGTCCTGACTTTC	CARGGGANVLTF
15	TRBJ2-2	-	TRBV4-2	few	TGTGCCAGCAGCCAAGCGGAGCGTTATGCCGGGGAGCTGTTTTTT	CASSQAERYAGELFF
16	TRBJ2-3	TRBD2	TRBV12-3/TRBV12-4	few	TGTGCCAGCATCTCCACTGGCGGGGGGGCCAGAGATACGCAGTATTTT	CASISTGGGARDTQYF
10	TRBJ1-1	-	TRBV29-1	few	TGCAGCGGCAAGAACACTGAAGCTTTCTTT	CSGKNTEAFF
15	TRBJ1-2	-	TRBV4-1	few	TGCGCCAGCAGCCAAGATAGGGTGGAGAACTATGGCTACACCTTC	CASSQDRVENYGYTF
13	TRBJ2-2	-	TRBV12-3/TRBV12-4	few	TGTGCCAGCAGTTTCATGGAATCCGGGGAGCTGTTTTTT	CASSFMESGELFF
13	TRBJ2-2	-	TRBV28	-	TGTGCCACCCACAGGGAGGACACCGGGGAGCTGTTTTTT	CATHREDTGELFF
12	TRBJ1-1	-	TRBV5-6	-	TGTGCCAGCAGCTTGGCGCACACTGAAGCTTTCTTT	CASSLAHTEAFF
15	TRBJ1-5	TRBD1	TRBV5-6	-	TGTGCCAGCAGCGATGGGACAGGGAGGGGAAAGCCCCAGCATTTT	CASSDGTGRGKPQHF
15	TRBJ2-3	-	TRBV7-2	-	TGTGCCAGCAGCACCCGGCGGTCGAGCACAGATACGCAGTATTTT	CASSTRRSSTDTQYF
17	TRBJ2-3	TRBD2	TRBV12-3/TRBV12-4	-	TGTGCCAGCAGTGCGAGACTAGCGGCCCACAGATATTATACGCAGTATTTT	CASSARLAAHRYYTQYF
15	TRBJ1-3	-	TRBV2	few	TGTGCCAGCAGTGAACATTCGGGCTCTGGAAACACCATATATTTT	CASSEHSGSGNTIYF
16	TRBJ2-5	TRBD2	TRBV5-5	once	TGTGCAAGCAGCTTGGTCGAGCGGGGAGTTACAGAGACCCAGTACTTC	CASSLVERGVTETQYF
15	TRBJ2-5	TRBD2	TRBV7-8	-	TGTGCCAGCAGGCATCCGAGGGGAGGGCAAGAGACCCAGTACTTC	CASRHPRGGQETQYF
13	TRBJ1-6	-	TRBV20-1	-	TGCAGTGCTAGAATCGGACGGAGAAGTACCCTCCACTTT	CSARIGRRSTLHF
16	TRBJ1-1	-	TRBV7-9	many	TGTGCCAGCAGCTTACCTGGGCTGGGCATGAACACTGAAGCTTTCTTT	CASSLPGLGMNTEAFF
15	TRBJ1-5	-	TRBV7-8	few	TGTGCCAGCAGCTTAGCGCGCATTCCCAATCAGCCCCAGCATTTT	CASSLARIPNQPQHF
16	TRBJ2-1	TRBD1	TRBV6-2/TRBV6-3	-	TGTGCCAGCAGTTACTCGCGGCAGGGGGCGAGGAATGAGCAGTTCTTC	CASSYSRQGARNEQFF
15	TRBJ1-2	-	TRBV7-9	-	TGTGCCAGCAGCTTAGGCTTGGCCTTGGACTATGGCTACACCTTC	CASSLGLALDYGYTF
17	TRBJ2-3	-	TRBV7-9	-	TGTGCCAGCAGCTTAGCTCTGGGGGCGACTAGCACAGATACGCAGTATTTT	CASSLALGATSTDTQYF
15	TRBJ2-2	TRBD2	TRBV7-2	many	TGTGCCAGCAGCCAACGTAGCGGGGACACCGGGGAGCTGTTTTTT	CASSQRSGDTGELFF
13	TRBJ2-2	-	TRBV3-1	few	TGTGCCAGCAGCCAAGCAGTTTCGGGGGAGCTGTTTTTT	CASSQAVSGELFF
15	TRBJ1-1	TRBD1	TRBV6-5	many	TGTGCCAGCGGTTCAGGGGGGGCTGGTTTAACTGAAGCTTTCTTT	CASGSGGAGLTEAFF
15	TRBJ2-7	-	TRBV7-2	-	TGTGCCAGCAGCCCTCAGCCCCCCCCTCCCTACGAGCAGTACTTC	CASSPQPPPPYEQYF
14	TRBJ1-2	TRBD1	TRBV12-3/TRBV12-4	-	TGTGCCAGCAGGCGTACAGGGGCGTACTATGGCTACACCTTC	CASRRTGAYYGYTF
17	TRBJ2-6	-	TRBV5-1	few	TGCGCCAGCACCACCGGGACGGTTAGCTCTGGGGCCAACGTCCTGACTTTC	CASTTGTVSSGANVLTF
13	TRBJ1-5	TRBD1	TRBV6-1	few	TGTGCCACCGCCGGGACAGGGAATCAGCCCCAGCATTTT	CATAGTGNQPQHF
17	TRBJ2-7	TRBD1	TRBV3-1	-	TGTGCCAGCAGCCAAGCCTACAGGGGGCGCGGGAACCACGAGCAGTACTTC	CASSQAYRGRGNHEQYF
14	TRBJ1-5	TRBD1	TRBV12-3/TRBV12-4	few	TGTGCCAGCAGTCCGACAGGGCGCAATCAGCCCCAGCATTTT	CASSPTGRNQPQHF
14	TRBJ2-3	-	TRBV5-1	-	TGCGCCAGCAGAGAGACAGCTAGAACAGATACGCAGTATTTT	CASRETARTDTQYF
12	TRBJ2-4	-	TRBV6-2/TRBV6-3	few	TGTGCCAGCAGTTACTCGGGGTACATTCAGTACTTC	CASSYSGYIQYF
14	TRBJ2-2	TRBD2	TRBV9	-	TGTGCCAGCAGCGCCCCTAGGGAGGGGGGGGAGCTGTTTTTT	CASSAPREGGELFF
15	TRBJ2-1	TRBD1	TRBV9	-	TGTGCCAGCAGCGAAGGGACAGGAACATACAATGAGCAGTTCTTC	CASSEGTGTYNEQFF
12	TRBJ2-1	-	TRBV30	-	TGTGCCTGGAGTTCGTGGGGCAATGAGCAGTTCTTC	CAWSSWGNEQFF
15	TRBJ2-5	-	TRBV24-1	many	TGTGCCACCAGTGACGCTACCGGGACAAAAGAGACCCAGTACTTC	CATSDATGTKETQYF
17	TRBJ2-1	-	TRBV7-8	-	TGTGCCAGCAGCTCCCGGGGTGGGACGGGCTCCTACAATGAGCAGTTCTTC	CASSSRGGTGSYNEQFF
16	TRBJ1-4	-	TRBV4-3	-	TGCGCCAGCAGCCCATCGCCGTCCGTGGGTAATGAAAAACTGTTTTTT	CASSPSPSVGNEKLFF